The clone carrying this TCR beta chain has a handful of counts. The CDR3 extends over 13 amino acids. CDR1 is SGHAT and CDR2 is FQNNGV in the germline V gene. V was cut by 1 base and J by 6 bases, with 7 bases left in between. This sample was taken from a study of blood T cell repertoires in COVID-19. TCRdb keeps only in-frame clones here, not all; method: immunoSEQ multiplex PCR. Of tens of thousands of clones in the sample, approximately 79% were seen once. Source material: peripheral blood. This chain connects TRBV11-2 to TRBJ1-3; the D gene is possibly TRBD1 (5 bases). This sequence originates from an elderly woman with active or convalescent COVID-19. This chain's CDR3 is CASSLAGENTIYF. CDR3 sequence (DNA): TGTGCCAGCAGCTTAGCGGGGGAAAACACCATATATTTT.